The TCR beta chain described here comes from a study of response to subunit inactivated influenza vaccine. TCRdb processed the RT-PCR reads anew with MiXCR; each CDR3 protein has one entry. The data hold fewer than 750,000 distinct CDR3 sequences, with around 13% observed a single time. Study-wide points: It was the authors' suggestion that each seasonal influenza vaccination recruits few new T cells.

This clonotype has only a few counts. What it recognizes is unknown. Germline trimming cut 2 bases from V and 6 bases from J; bases unmatched to any gene: 3. This CDR3 is 13 amino acids long. Germline CDR1 is MNHEY and CDR2 is SVGAGI. The sequence was obtained from a man between 45 and 60 years old who received an inactivated influenza vaccine. The chain has TRBV6-5 and TRBJ1-2, with 7 bases identical to TRBD1. The sample here was PBMCs from blood, taken 11 to 12 days after vaccination. The CDR3 is CASSYRQGNGYTF. The CDR3 nucleotides read TGTGCCAGCAGTTACCGACAGGGAAATGGCTACACCTTC.